This T cell receptor beta chain was documented in a study of pediatric ulcerative colitis. Findings of the study overall: Rectal repertoires separated controls, mild-moderate and acute severe colitis.

Comment on this clone: What it binds is not known.

Up to 500,000 reads were sequenced per sample. The protocol was immunoSEQ multiplex PCR, while the TCRdb copy is restricted to in-frame clones and leaves out a portion. Among fewer than 40,000 clones listed, roughly four fifths were seen once. At colonoscopy, a blood sample was also collected. This TCR was recovered from a boy younger than 18 with severe ulcerative colitis. Sequencing was done on a sample of blood.

The chain's CDR3 is CASSETENTEAFF. The CDR3 DNA follows: TGTGCCAGCAGTGAAACAGAGAACACTGAAGCTTTCTTT. The V call is TRBV6-4, the J call TRBJ1-1; no definite D call. V was pared by 3 bases and J by 1 base, with 6 bases between. CDR1 MRHNA and CDR2 SNTAGT come from the germline V gene. The CDR3 length is 13 residues.